The clone carrying this T cell receptor (beta chain) was seen ten or more times. Authors of the study amplified TCR beta CDR3 regions from RNA transcripts. In the first-round RT-PCR of the TCR CDR3, the HTBI primer set was used. TCRdb re-called the multiplex PCR reads with MiXCR, one entry per CDR3 protein. Among some 580,000 distinct CDR3 sequences listed, roughly a sixth were seen once. This specimen comes from a study of T cells in Graves' hyperthyroidism and ophthalmopathy. In germline, CDR1 is SEHNR, CDR2 FQNEAQ (reference sequence). V lost 3 bases and J lost 8, with 14 bases in between. The CDR3 contains 14 residues.

The V call is TRBV7-9, the J call TRBJ2-1; no definite D call. This sequence originates from a woman in her thirties or forties with Graves' ophthalmopathy. Sequencing was carried out using blood. The CDR3 here is CASSLGEARHEQFF. CDR3 nucleotide sequence: TGTGCCAGCAGCTTGGGTGAGGCTCGCCATGAGCAGTTCTTC.